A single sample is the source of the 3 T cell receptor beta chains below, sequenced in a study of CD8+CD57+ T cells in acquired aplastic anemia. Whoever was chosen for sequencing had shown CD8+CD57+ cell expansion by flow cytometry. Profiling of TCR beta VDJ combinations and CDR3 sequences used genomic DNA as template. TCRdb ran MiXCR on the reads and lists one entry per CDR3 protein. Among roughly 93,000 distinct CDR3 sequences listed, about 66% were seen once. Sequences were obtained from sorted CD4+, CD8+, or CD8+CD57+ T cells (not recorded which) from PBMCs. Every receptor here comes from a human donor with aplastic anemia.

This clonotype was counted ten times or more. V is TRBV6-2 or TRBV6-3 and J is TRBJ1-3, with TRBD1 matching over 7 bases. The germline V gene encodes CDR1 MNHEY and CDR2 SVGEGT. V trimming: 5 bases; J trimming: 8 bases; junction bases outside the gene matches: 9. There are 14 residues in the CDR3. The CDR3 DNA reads TGTGCCAGCAGTCTGGATCTACAGGGGCACACCATATATTTT. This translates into CASSLDLQGHTIYF.

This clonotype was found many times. The CDR3 here is CASSSLDRGHFIQYF. The CDR3 coding sequence is TGTGCCAGCAGCTCCTTGGACAGGGGGCACTTCATTCAGTACTTC. The chain has TRBV5-5 and TRBJ2-4; 11 nucleotides align to TRBD1. The CDR3 runs 15 residues. After removal of 3 bases from V and 9 bases from J, the junction contained 8 bases not matched to a gene. The germline CDR1 and CDR2 sequences are SGHKS and YYEKEE (reference sequence).

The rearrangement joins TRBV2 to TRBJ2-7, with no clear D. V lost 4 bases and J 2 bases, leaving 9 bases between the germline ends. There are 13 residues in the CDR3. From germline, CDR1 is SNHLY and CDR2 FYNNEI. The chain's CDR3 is CASSARYTYEQYF. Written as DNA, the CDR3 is TGTGCCAGCAGTGCGCGATATACCTACGAGCAGTACTTC.